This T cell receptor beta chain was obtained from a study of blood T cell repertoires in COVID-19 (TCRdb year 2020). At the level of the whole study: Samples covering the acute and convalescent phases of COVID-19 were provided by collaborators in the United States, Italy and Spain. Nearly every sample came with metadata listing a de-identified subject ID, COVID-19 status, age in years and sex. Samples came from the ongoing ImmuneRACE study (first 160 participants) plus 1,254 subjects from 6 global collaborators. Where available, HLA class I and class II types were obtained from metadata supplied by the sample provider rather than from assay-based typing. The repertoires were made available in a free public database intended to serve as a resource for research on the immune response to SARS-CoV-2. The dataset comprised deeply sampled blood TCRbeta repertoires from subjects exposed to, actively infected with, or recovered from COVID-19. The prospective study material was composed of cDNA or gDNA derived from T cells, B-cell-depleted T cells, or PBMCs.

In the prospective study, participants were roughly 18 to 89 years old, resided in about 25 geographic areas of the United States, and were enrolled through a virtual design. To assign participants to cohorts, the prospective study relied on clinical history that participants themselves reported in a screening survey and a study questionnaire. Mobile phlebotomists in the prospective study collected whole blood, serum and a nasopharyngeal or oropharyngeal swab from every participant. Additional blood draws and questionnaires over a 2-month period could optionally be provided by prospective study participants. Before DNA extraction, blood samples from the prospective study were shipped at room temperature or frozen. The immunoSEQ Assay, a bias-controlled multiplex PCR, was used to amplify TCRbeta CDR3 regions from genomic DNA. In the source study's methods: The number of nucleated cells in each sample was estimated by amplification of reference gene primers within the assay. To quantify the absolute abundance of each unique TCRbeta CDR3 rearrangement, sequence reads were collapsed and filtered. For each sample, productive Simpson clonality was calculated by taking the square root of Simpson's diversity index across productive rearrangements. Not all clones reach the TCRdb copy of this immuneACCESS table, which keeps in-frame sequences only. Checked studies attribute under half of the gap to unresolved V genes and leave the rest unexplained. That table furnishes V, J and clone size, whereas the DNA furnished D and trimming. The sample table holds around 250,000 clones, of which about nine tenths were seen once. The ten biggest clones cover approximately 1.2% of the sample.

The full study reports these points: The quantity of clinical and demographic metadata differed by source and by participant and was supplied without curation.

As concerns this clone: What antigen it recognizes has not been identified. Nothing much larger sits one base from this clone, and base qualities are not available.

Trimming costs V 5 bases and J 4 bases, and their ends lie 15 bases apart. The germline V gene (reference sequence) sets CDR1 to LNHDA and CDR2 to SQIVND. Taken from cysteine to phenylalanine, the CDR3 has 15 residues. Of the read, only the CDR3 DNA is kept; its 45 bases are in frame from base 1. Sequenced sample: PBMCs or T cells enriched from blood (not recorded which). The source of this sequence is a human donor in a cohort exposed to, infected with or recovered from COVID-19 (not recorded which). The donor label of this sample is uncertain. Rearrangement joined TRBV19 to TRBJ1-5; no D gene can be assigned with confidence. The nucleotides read TGTGCCAGTAGTTCCCAAGGGAGATATAATCAGCCCCAGCATTTT. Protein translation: CASSSQGRYNQPQHF.